Below, 9 T cell receptor beta chains from the same sample are listed, as sequenced in a study of vaccination effects on CD4 cells after COVID-19 (dated by TCRdb to the early 2020s). These receptors lack a known antigen. The library was built by means of the immunoSEQ multiplex PCR assay. The immuneACCESS repertoire file appears here via TCRdb, limited to in-frame rearrangements. These files lack a portion of the clones; in checked studies, under half of the deficit traces to unresolved V genes, and the cause of the others is not known. Here the sample has 20,000 or so clones; roughly 72% occur a single time. The ten most abundant clones make up approximately 16% of the sample. The ViraFEST assay stimulated PBMC with viral peptide pools and then used TCR sequencing to identify antigen-specific CD4+ T cell clonotypes by expansion. After around ten days of culture, CD4+ T cells were isolated with the EasySep CD4+ T cell isolation kit. Convalescent patients had PCR-confirmed SARS-CoV-2 infection between March and December 2020, before Alpha, Beta and Delta variants emerged in the United States.

The starting material was CD4+ T cells from PBMCs cultured with SARS-CoV-2 spike peptides, obtained before COVID-19 vaccination. The cell subset or site label, as the study defines it: SARS-CoV-2 spike overlapping peptide pool stimulation. Receptor source: a human donor who had a prior SARS-CoV-2 infection.

V and J are TRBV6-2 or TRBV6-3 and TRBJ1-2, with D possibly matching TRBD1 (5 bases). Germline V CDR1 and CDR2: MNHEY, SVGEGT. V lost 4 bases and J 4 bases, leaving 10 bases between the germline ends. The CDR3 runs 13 residues. CDR3 protein: CASSSTAPYGYTF. CDR3 bases: TGTGCCAGCAGTTCGACAGCCCCCTATGGCTACACCTTC.

The chain combines TRBV19 with TRBJ2-4; 8 bases align to TRBD1. Germline assignment: CDR1 LNHDA and CDR2 SQIVND (reference sequence). J gave up 0 bases and V 7 bases, and 8 bases lay outside the gene matches. This CDR3 comprises 16 residues. The CDR3, as DNA: TGTGCCAGTAACAGGGGACAGGAGCTAGCCAAAAACATTCAGTACTTC. Translating it yields CASNRGQELAKNIQYF.

This clone occurred a few times. V gene TRBV5-6 combines with J gene TRBJ1-2; D is perhaps TRBD1 (6 bases). The V gene's germline CDR1 is SGHDT and CDR2 YYEEEE. The length of the CDR3 is 15 residues. With 3 bases removed from V and 8 bases from J, the gap between germline ends came to 20 bases. The CDR3 here is CASSSKPGQVIGYTF. The CDR3 coding sequence is TGTGCCAGCAGCTCAAAGCCGGGACAAGTAATAGGCTACACCTTC. Supplemented by reference TRBV5-6 and TRBJ1-2, the full variable domain reads DAGVTQSPTHLIKTRGQQVTLRCSPKSGHDTVSWYQQALGQGPQFIFQYYEEEERQRGNFPDRFSGHQFPNYSSELNVNALLLGDSALYLCASSSKPGQVIGYTFGSGTRLTVV.

This rearrangement joins TRBV19 to TRBJ1-5, with 8 positions matching TRBD1. Germline V gene lookup returns CDR1 LNHDA and CDR2 SQIVND (reference sequence). V lost 8 bases to trimming and J lost 0 bases; unmatched junction nucleotides: 15. This CDR3 has 18 residues. CDR3 nucleotide sequence: TGTGCCAGTGGATCGGACAGGGAGATCCTATATAGCAATCAGCCCCAGCATTTT. This gives the protein CASGSDREILYSNQPQHF.

This chain uses TRBV7-8 with TRBJ2-7; maybe TRBD2 (6 bases). The CDR3 totals 15 residues. Germline V CDR1 and CDR2: SGHVS, FQNEAQ. Trimming left V 5 bases short and J 0 bases short, with 14 bases between. The CDR3 sequence is CASSPAGTYSYEQYF. CDR3 DNA sequence: TGTGCCAGCAGCCCGGCCGGGACTTACTCCTACGAGCAGTACTTC.

This clone is medium-sized (0.01 to 0.1%) within its sample. The V call is TRBV4-1, the J call TRBJ1-3; D unresolved. The length of the CDR3 is 19 residues. The V end was cut by 0 bases, the J end by 0 bases, with 18 bases between. CDR1 and CDR2 (germline): MGHRA, YSYEKL. This chain's CDR3 is CASSQDRLTPGFSGNTIYF. The CDR3, as DNA: TGCGCCAGCAGCCAAGATCGGTTAACACCGGGGTTCTCTGGAAACACCATATATTTT.

The gene calls are TRBV2 and TRBJ2-3; 9 bases are a match to TRBD1. V gave up 11 bases and J gave up 0 bases; unmatched junction bases: 6. The germline gives CDR1 SNHLY, CDR2 FYNNEI. The CDR3 runs to 14 residues. The CDR3, as DNA: TGTGCCCTTAACAGGGGGCTAAGCACAGATACGCAGTATTTT. Translation gives CALNRGLSTDTQYF.

The V and J genes are TRBV19 and TRBJ1-2; no clear D. The V gene's germline CDR1 is LNHDA and CDR2 SQIVND (reference sequence). CDR3 length: 14 residues. The ends were cut back, 3 bases at V and 2 bases at J, with 10 bases in the middle. The CDR3 spells CASSIERLNYGYTF. The CDR3 coding sequence is TGTGCCAGTAGTATTGAACGACTGAACTATGGCTACACCTTC.

The rearrangement uses TRBV5-1 and TRBJ2-2; TRBD1 aligns across 9 bases. The CDR3 sequence is 15 residues long. The V gene's germline CDR1 is SGHRS and CDR2 YFSETQ. Trimming at V came to 0 bases and at J to 5 bases, leaving 2 bases not matched to a gene. The CDR3 is CASSLGDRGTGELFF. DNA for the CDR3: TGCGCCAGCAGCTTGGGTGACAGGGGGACCGGGGAGCTGTTTTTT.